This T cell receptor (beta chain) is drawn from a study of human T cells and chemical hapten exposure. In the study overall: Chiefly female patients presented with alopecia areata, totalis or universalis. Regarding the study as a whole: Expanded TCRs clustered into significantly more large CDR3 similarity groups than controls, the analysis revealed.

The library put unique molecular identifiers onto individual cDNA molecules. TCRdb reanalysed the RACE reads using MiXCR and keeps one entry per CDR3 protein. Of approximately 120,000 distinct CDR3 sequences listed, roughly a tenth were seen once; the top ten hold over 3%. Described time point: patch test 2, 6 weeks after DPC sensitization. Sample treatment: therapeutic diphenylcyclopropenone sensitization with weekly scalp DPC. Germline V lookup: CDR1 ENHRY, CDR2 SYGVKD. This CDR3 spans 15 amino acids. V lost 2 bases and J lost 3; bases outside the gene matches: 3. With respect to this clonotype: The antigen is undetermined.

Source: whole blood, taken in connection with sensitization to the hapten diphenylcyclopropenone (DPC). The TCR sequence derives from a woman aged 40 to 50 with alopecia areata. Some clones in this sample may be carry-over from other donors' samples. The chain has TRBV10-3 and TRBJ1-2, with TRBD1 matching over 10 bases. CDR3 DNA: TGTGCCATCAGTGAGGGGACAGGGGAACACTATGGCTACACCTTC. Protein product: CAISEGTGEHYGYTF.